This is a list of T cell receptor beta chains from one sample in a study of beta chain features in type 1 diabetes. Assay: immunoSEQ multiplex PCR; the TCRdb copy retains only in-frame clones and omits some. Altogether a few hundred thousand clones are present, roughly 12% being singletons, with the ten largest covering about 0.01%. Specimen: naive CD4+ T cells from blood. The receptors derive from a woman aged 18-29 years with type 1 diabetes. CDR3s include the opening cysteine and the closing phenylalanine or tryptophan. A D gene is named only where the DNA matches it firmly. Only some rows state a clone size, as once, few, many or a class for expanded clones.

D gene	J gene	V gene	clone size	CDR3 length	CDR3 DNA	CDR3 protein
-	TRBJ2-5	TRBV5-1	few	13	TGCGCCAGCAGGTTGAGCAGCGGAGAGACCCAGTACTTC	CASRLSSGETQYF
-	TRBJ2-7	TRBV7-9	-	11	TGTGCCAGCAGCCCGCAGTGGGAGCAGTACTTC	CASSPQWEQYF
-	TRBJ1-5	TRBV19	-	12	TGTGCCAGTAGTCCTCCCCTTCGGCCCCAGCATTTT	CASSPPLRPQHF
TRBD2	TRBJ2-1	TRBV2	-	15	TGTGCCAGCAGTGAAGATGTCGCGGGGGGCAATGAGCAGTTCTTC	CASSEDVAGGNEQFF
-	TRBJ1-4	TRBV5-4	-	14	TGTGCCAGCAGCCTACGTGGGAGCGATGAAAAACTGTTTTTT	CASSLRGSDEKLFF
TRBD1	TRBJ2-7	TRBV5-1	few	13	TGCGCCAGCAGTATCGGACAGGGCGGCGAGCAGTACTTC	CASSIGQGGEQYF
-	TRBJ2-7	TRBV27	few	12	TGTGCCAGCAGTACGCGGTTGGAGGAGCAGTACTTC	CASSTRLEEQYF
TRBD1	TRBJ2-1	TRBV30	-	15	TGTGCCTCGCACCGGGACAGATCCTTAGGCCGTGGGCAGTTCTTC	CASHRDRSLGRGQFF
-	TRBJ2-5	TRBV5-1	-	13	TGCGCCAGCAAGGCGGGGAGCCAAGAGACCCAGTACTTC	CASKAGSQETQYF
-	TRBJ2-4	TRBV7-9	-	15	TGTGCCAGCAGCCGGGGACTGCCGTACGAAAACATTCAGTACTTC	CASSRGLPYENIQYF
-	TRBJ2-7	TRBV19	few	13	TGTGCCAGTAGCAGGGATGGCTCCTACGAGCAGTACTTC	CASSRDGSYEQYF
TRBD1	TRBJ2-2	TRBV5-1	-	15	TGCGCCAGCAGCTCCGGACAGGCGAACACCGGGGAGCTGTTTTTT	CASSSGQANTGELFF
TRBD1	TRBJ2-7	TRBV5-6	few	16	TGTGCCAGCAGCTTGGCCGGGACAGGGAGTTCCTACGAGCAGTACTTC	CASSLAGTGSSYEQYF
TRBD2	TRBJ2-1	TRBV7-3	few	13	TGTGCCAGCAGCTCGGGAGGCGGCAATGAGCAGTTCTTC	CASSSGGGNEQFF
TRBD2	TRBJ2-1	TRBV4-1	-	14	TGCGCCAGCAGCCCGGGACTAGCGGTGAATGAGCAGTTCTTC	CASSPGLAVNEQFF
-	TRBJ1-6	TRBV14	few	14	TGTGCCAGCAGCCAAGGCAGGGCGTATTCACCCCTCCACTTT	CASSQGRAYSPLHF
-	TRBJ2-5	TRBV18	-	13	TGTGCCAGCTCACCACCGGGGGCAGAGACCCAGTACTTC	CASSPPGAETQYF
-	TRBJ2-6	TRBV29-1	-	15	TGCAGCGTTGAGCGGATCGGGTCTGGGGCCAACGTCCTGACTTTC	CSVERIGSGANVLTF
TRBD2	TRBJ2-2	TRBV5-1	-	17	TGCGCCAGCAGCTTGCCACCGGGACTAGCGGCGTCCGGGGAGCTGTTTTTT	CASSLPPGLAASGELFF
-	TRBJ1-5	TRBV7-2	few	13	TGTGCCAGCAGCTTATCATCGGGGCAGCCCCAGCATTTT	CASSLSSGQPQHF
TRBD2	TRBJ2-7	TRBV9	-	15	TGTGCCAGCAGCTCCTGGGGGGAGGGCAGCTACGAGCAGTACTTC	CASSSWGEGSYEQYF
TRBD1	TRBJ2-2	TRBV5-1	few	15	TGCGCCAGCAGCTCAAGGACAGGGCAAACCGGGGAGCTGTTTTTT	CASSSRTGQTGELFF